The entry below describes one TCR beta chain. Antigen unknown. This sample was included in a study of cytomegalovirus exposure and HLA in healthy donors. In the study overall: Inside one of the first data releases sat around 80 million unique TCRs taken from HLA-typed donors. Whole-study findings and limits: A link between a missense DCLRE1C variant and TCR beta V- and J-gene trimming emerged from a later analysis.

PCR amplification relied on 60 Vbeta primers (plus 13 Jbeta primers). Sequencing used immunoSEQ multiplex PCR; TCRdb keeps in-frame clones, though not all of them. The sample lists around 130,000 clones, around 8.5% occurring once. This CDR3 region has 17 residues. V lost 4 bases to trimming and J lost 3 bases; unmatched junction nucleotides: 9. Germline loops: CDR1 ENHRY, CDR2 SYGVKD. The sample comprised PBMCs. The clonotype comes from a man aged 35 to 55 in good health and CMV-seronegative. The V call is TRBV10-3, the J call TRBJ2-2; TRBD1 matches at 9 bases. For the CDR3, the DNA is TGTGCCATCAGTGGGGTCCGGGACAGGGAGCACACCGGGGAGCTGTTTTTT. Its translation: CAISGVRDREHTGELFF.